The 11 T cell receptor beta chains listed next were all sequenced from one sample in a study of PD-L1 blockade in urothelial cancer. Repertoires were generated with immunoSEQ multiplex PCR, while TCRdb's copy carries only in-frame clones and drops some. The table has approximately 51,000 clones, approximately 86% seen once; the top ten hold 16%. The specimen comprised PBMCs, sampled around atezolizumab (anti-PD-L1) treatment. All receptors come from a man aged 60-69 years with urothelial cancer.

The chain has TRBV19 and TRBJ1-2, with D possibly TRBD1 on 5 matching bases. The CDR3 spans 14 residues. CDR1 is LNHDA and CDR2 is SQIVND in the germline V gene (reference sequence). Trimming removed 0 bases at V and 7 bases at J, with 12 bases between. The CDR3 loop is CASSIDRRGFGYTF. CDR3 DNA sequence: TGTGCCAGTAGTATAGATAGAAGGGGATTTGGCTACACCTTC.

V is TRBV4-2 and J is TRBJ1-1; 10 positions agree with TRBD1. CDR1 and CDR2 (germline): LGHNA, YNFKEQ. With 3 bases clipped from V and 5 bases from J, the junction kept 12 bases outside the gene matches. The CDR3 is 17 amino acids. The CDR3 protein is CASSQRTGGVGQTEAFF. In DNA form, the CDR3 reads TGTGCCAGCAGCCAGCGGACAGGGGGGGTTGGCCAGACTGAAGCTTTCTTT.

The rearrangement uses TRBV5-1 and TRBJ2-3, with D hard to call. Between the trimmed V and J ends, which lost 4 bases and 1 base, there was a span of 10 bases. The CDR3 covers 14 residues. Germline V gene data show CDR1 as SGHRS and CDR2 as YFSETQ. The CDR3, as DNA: TGCGCCAGCAGCCCAGTTGGAGGCACAGATACGCAGTATTTT. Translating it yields CASSPVGGTDTQYF.

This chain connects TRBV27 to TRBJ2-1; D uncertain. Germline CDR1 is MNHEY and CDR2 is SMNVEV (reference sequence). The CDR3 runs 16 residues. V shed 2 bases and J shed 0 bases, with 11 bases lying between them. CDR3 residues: CASSLRPGTSYNEQFF. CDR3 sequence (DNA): TGTGCCAGCAGTTTACGACCGGGTACCTCCTACAATGAGCAGTTCTTC.

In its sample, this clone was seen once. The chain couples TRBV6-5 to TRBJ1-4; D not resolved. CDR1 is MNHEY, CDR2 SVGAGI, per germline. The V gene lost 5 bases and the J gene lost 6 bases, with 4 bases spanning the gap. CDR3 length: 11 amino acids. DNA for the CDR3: TGTGCCAGCAGTCCGGATGAAAAACTGTTTTTT. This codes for CASSPDEKLFF.

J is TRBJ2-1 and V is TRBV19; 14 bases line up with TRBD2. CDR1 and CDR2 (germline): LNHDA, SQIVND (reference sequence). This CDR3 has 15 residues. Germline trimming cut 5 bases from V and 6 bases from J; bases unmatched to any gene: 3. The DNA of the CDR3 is TGTGCCAGTAGTTCCGGGACTAGCGGGAGCAATGAGCAGTTCTTC. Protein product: CASSSGTSGSNEQFF.

The CDR3 region is CASSEGEETQYF. CDR3 sequence (DNA): TGTGCCAGCAGCGAGGGGGAGGAGACCCAGTACTTC. This chain connects TRBV9 to TRBJ2-5; possibly TRBD1 for D (6 bases). This CDR3 is 12 amino acids long. Per germline, CDR1 SGDLS and CDR2 YYNGEE. The germline V and J ends were trimmed by 3 bases and 5 bases, with 8 bases remaining between them.

CDR3 DNA: TGTGCCAGCAGTAAAGGACAGGGGGTCTCCTACGAGCAGTACTTC. Protein product: CASSKGQGVSYEQYF. The chain uses TRBV6-6 and TRBJ2-7, with TRBD1 identical over 10 bases. Trimming took 5 bases from V and 0 from J; bases not matched to a gene: 4. Looked up from germline, CDR1 is MNHNY and CDR2 is SVGAGI (reference sequence). CDR3 length equals 15 residues.

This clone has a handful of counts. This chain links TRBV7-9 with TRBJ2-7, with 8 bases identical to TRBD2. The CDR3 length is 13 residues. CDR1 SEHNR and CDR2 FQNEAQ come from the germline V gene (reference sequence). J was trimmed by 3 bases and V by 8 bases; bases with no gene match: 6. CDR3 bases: TGTGCCAGCTCCGGGACTAGTGTCTACGAGCAGTACTTC. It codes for CASSGTSVYEQYF.

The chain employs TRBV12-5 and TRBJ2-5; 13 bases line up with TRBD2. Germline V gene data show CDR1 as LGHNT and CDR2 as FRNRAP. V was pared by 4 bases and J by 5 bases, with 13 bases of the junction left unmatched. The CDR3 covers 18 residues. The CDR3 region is CASGSSLAGGPSMETQYF. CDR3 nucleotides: TGTGCTAGTGGTTCCTCACTAGCGGGGGGGCCTTCGATGGAGACCCAGTACTTC.

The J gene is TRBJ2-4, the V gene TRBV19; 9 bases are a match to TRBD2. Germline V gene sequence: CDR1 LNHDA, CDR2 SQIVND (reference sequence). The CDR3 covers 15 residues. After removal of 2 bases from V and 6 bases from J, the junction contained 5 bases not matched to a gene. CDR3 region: CASSIQRGRGNIQYF. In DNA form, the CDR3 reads TGTGCCAGTAGTATACAGCGCGGGAGGGGAAACATTCAGTACTTC.